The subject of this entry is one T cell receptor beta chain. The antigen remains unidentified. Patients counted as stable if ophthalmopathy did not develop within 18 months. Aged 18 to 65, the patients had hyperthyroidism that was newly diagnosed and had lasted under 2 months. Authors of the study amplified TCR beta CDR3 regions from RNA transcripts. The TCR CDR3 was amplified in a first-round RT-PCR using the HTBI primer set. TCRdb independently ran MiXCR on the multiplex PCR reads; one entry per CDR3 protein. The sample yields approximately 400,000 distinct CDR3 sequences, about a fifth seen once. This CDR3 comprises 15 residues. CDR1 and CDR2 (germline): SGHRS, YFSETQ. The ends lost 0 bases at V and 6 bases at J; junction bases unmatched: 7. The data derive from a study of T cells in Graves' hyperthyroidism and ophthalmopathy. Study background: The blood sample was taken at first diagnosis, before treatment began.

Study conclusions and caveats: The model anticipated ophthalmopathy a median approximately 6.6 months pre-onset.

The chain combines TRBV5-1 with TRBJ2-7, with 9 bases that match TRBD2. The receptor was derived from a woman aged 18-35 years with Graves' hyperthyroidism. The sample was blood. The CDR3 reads CASSLASGNNGEQYF. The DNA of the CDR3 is TGCGCCAGCAGCTTGGCTAGCGGGAACAATGGCGAGCAGTACTTC.